These 28 T cell receptor beta chains originate from one sample sequenced in a study of T cell responses to AZD1222 COVID-19 vaccine. TCRdb's copy holds only in-frame clones and misses some; the assay was immunoSEQ multiplex PCR. The profile shows 200,000 to 300,000 clones, approximately 95% of them singletons. The sequencing here drew on peripheral blood, taken on day 0 of AZD1222 vaccination. These receptors came from an adult in good health.

This sequence joins TRBV15 and TRBJ2-7; D call uncertain. Trimming removed 0 bases from V and 3 bases from J, with 12 bases in between. Germline V lookup: CDR1 LNHNV, CDR2 YYDKDF (reference sequence). The CDR3 has 15 amino acids. The DNA of the CDR3 is TGTGCCACCAGCAGAGATAAGGGCGGATACTACGAGCAGTACTTC. It translates to CATSRDKGGYYEQYF.

V usage is TRBV9 and J usage is TRBJ1-3; 9 bases agree with TRBD1. The germline CDR1 and CDR2 sequences are SGDLS and YYNGEE. V was clipped by 3 bases and J by 4 bases; unmatched bases: 5. This CDR3 region has 15 residues. The CDR3 bases are TGTGCCAGCAGCGCGGGACAGGGTGGAGGAAACACCATATATTTT. This sequence encodes CASSAGQGGGNTIYF.

The chain joins TRBV19 to TRBJ2-4, with TRBD2 matching over 9 bases. The CDR3 has 14 amino acids. Germline CDR1 reads LNHDA; CDR2 reads SQIVND (reference sequence). V lost 7 bases to trimming and J lost 3 bases; unmatched junction nucleotides: 4. The CDR3 nucleotides read TGTGCCAGTAAGGAACTAGCGGGCAAAAACATTCAGTACTTC. Its translation is CASKELAGKNIQYF.

The gene calls are TRBV27 and TRBJ1-2; 10 bases align to TRBD1. J lost 2 bases, V lost 5 bases, and 5 bases had no gene match. Germline V CDR1 and CDR2: MNHEY, SMNVEV (reference sequence). The length of the CDR3 is 15 residues. The CDR3 DNA follows: TGTGCCAGCAGTCACGCGGGACAGGGGAACTATGGCTACACCTTC. Amino acids: CASSHAGQGNYGYTF.

The genes are TRBV29-1 and TRBJ1-6, with a tentative D call TRBD1 (6 bases). Germline V CDR1 and CDR2: SQVTM, ANQGSEA. The length of the CDR3 is 12 residues. The germline V and J ends were trimmed by 7 bases and 10 bases, with 14 bases remaining between them. The CDR3 here is CSAGEGGSPLHF. CDR3 nucleotide sequence: TGCAGCGCAGGGGAAGGAGGATCACCCCTCCACTTT.

The chain joins TRBV27 to TRBJ2-7; 8 nucleotides align to TRBD2. Germline V gene lookup returns CDR1 MNHEY and CDR2 SMNVEV (reference sequence). V shed 5 bases and J 2 bases; nucleotides not matched to a gene: 5. This CDR3 comprises 14 residues. CDR3 sequence reads: CASSMGLGAYEQYF. CDR3 nucleotides: TGTGCCAGCAGTATGGGACTAGGGGCCTACGAGCAGTACTTC.

This chain uses TRBV18 with TRBJ2-7; D gene unclear. CDR3 length: 14 residues. CDR1 is KGHSH, CDR2 LQKENI, per germline. The V gene lost 3 bases and the J gene lost 5 bases, with 14 bases spanning the gap. The CDR3 nucleotides read TGTGCCAGCTCACCTCCTAACTTGGGCAACGAGCAGTACTTC. Protein product: CASSPPNLGNEQYF.

The chain employs TRBV5-8 and TRBJ1-2; D is possibly TRBD1 (5 bases). V shed 1 base and J shed 8 bases, with 12 bases lying between them. The CDR3 has 13 amino acids. CDR1 is SGHTS and CDR2 is YDEGEE in the germline V gene. This CDR3 is CASSLKGPEGYTF. The CDR3 region has the DNA TGTGCCAGCAGCTTGAAGGGGCCTGAGGGCTACACCTTC.

This chain joins TRBV11-2 and TRBJ1-3, with a tentative D call TRBD1 (5 bases). Deletions cut 7 bases from V and 0 bases from J, with 16 bases between. Looked up from germline, CDR1 is SGHAT and CDR2 is FQNNGV. The CDR3 is made up of 16 amino acids. CDR3 in DNA: TGTGCCAGCACCCTCCCGGGGGGGAACTCTGGAAACACCATATATTTT. Translation: CASTLPGGNSGNTIYF. The full variable domain, its missing parts supplied by reference TRBV11-2 and TRBJ1-3, is EAGVAQSPRYKIIEKRQSVAFWCNPISGHATLYWYQQILGQGPKLLIQFQNNGVVDDSQLPKDRFSAERLKGVDSTLKIQPAKLEDSAVYLCASTLPGGNSGNTIYFGEGSWLTVV.

The chain combines TRBV5-5 with TRBJ2-2, with no clear D. CDR1 and CDR2 from the germline V gene are SGHKS and YYEKEE (reference sequence). Trimming took off 2 bases at V and 5 bases at J, with 4 bases between the two ends. The CDR3 runs to 12 residues. The CDR3 coding sequence is TGTGCCAGCAGCTTTGGAACCGGGGAGCTGTTTTTT. Protein sequence: CASSFGTGELFF. Full variable domain (remainder filled in from reference TRBV5-5 and TRBJ2-2): DAGVTQSPTHLIKTRGQQVTLRCSPISGHKSVSWYQQVLGQGPQFIFQYYEKEERGRGNFPDRFSARQFPNYSSELNVNALLLGDSALYLCASSFGTGELFFGEGSRLTVL.

The chain is built from TRBV7-2 and TRBJ1-1, with D uncertain. Trimming took 8 bases from V and 1 from J, leaving 8 bases between them. Germline V gives CDR1 SGHTA, CDR2 FQGNSA. CDR3 size: 12 residues. CDR3: CASSGRNTEAFF. The DNA for the CDR3 is TGTGCCAGCTCGGGAAGGAACACTGAAGCTTTCTTT.

The rearrangement joins TRBV2 to TRBJ2-7; D is uncertain. V was pared by 8 bases and J by 6 bases, with 11 bases between. In germline, CDR1 is SNHLY, CDR2 FYNNEI. CDR3 size: 11 residues. The CDR3 sequence is CASRSPGEQYF. In nucleotides, the CDR3 is TGTGCCAGCCGCTCCCCTGGCGAGCAGTACTTC. Full variable domain (missing parts from reference TRBV2 and TRBJ2-7): EPEVTQTPSHQVTQMGQEVILRCVPISNHLYFYWYRQILGQKVEFLVSFYNNEISEKSEIFDDQFSVERPDGSNFTLKIRSTKLEDSAMYFCASRSPGEQYFGPGTRLTVT.

The DNA for the CDR3 is TGTGCCAGCAGTTACCCCGGGAGGCACGAGCAGTACTTC. It specifies CASSYPGRHEQYF. This rearrangement joins TRBV6-2 or TRBV6-3 to TRBJ2-7; 7 positions match TRBD2. Per germline, CDR1 MNHEY and CDR2 SVGEGT. V lost 2 bases, J lost 5 bases, and 3 bases stayed unmatched. CDR3 length: 13 amino acids.

V gene TRBV28 combines with J gene TRBJ2-1; D ambiguous. Trimming pared 1 base from V and 0 bases from J, leaving 7 bases between. Germline CDR1 and CDR2: MDHEN and SYDVKM. The CDR3 consists of 15 residues. The chain's CDR3 is CASSLYGFSYNEQFF. CDR3 sequence (DNA): TGTGCCAGCAGTTTATACGGCTTCTCCTACAATGAGCAGTTCTTC. The whole variable domain, filled in from reference TRBV28 and TRBJ2-1, reads DVKVTQSSRYLVKRTGEKVFLECVQDMDHENMFWYRQDPGLGLRLIYFSYDVKMKEKGDIPEGYSVSREKKERFSLILESASTNQTSMYLCASSLYGFSYNEQFFGPGTRLTVL.

The chain recombines TRBV28 with TRBJ2-3; D is unresolved. This CDR3 is built from 14 residues. In germline, CDR1 is MDHEN, CDR2 SYDVKM. Trimming removed 3 bases at V and 0 bases at J, with 7 bases between. CDR3 DNA sequence: TGTGCCAGCAGTTTTGATCTGAGCACAGATACGCAGTATTTT. Amino acids: CASSFDLSTDTQYF. The full variable domain, in which reference TRBV28 and TRBJ2-3 provide the parts outside the CDR3, is DVKVTQSSRYLVKRTGEKVFLECVQDMDHENMFWYRQDPGLGLRLIYFSYDVKMKEKGDIPEGYSVSREKKERFSLILESASTNQTSMYLCASSFDLSTDTQYFGPGTRLTVL.

This chain connects TRBV7-9 to TRBJ1-5, with D perhaps TRBD1 (6 bases). The CDR3 has 19 amino acids. Trimming removed 3 bases at V and 0 bases at J, with 21 bases between. The germline V gene has CDR1 SEHNR and CDR2 FQNEAQ (reference sequence). The CDR3 here is CASSFTTGTRTVSNQPQHF. The CDR3 DNA reads TGTGCCAGCAGCTTTACGACCGGGACACGGACAGTTAGCAATCAGCCCCAGCATTTT.

The gene calls are TRBV7-3 and TRBJ2-6, with D tentatively TRBD1 or TRBD2 (5 bases each). The CDR3 contains 15 residues. The V end was cut by 5 bases, the J end by 4 bases, with 12 bases between. Germline values: CDR1 SGHTA, CDR2 FQGTGA. DNA for the CDR3: TGTGCCAGCAGCCCCCACGGGGCAGGGGCCAACGTCCTGACTTTC. Its translation is CASSPHGAGANVLTF.

The chain carries TRBV6-5 and TRBJ2-3; weak D call: TRBD1 (6 bases). V shed 6 bases and J shed 2 bases, with 12 bases lying between them. The CDR3 runs to 14 residues. CDR1 is MNHEY, CDR2 SVGAGI, per germline. CDR3 sequence reads: CASSTTGTTDTQYF. Here the CDR3 DNA reads TGTGCCAGCAGCACCACAGGGACCACAGATACGCAGTATTTT.

The chain uses TRBV5-4 and TRBJ1-5; no clear D. Germline V lookup: CDR1 SGHNT, CDR2 YYREEE (reference sequence). Trimming removed 0 bases from V and 4 bases from J, with 2 bases in between. CDR3 size: 12 residues. The CDR3, as DNA: TGTGCCAGCAGCTTGGGTAATCAGCCCCAGCATTTT. Encoded protein: CASSLGNQPQHF.

The chain joins TRBV7-9 to TRBJ2-7, with 9 positions matching TRBD1. The V gene end was trimmed by 4 bases and the J gene end by 1 base; junction bases not matched to a gene: 5. The CDR3 contains 15 residues. Looked up from germline, CDR1 is SEHNR and CDR2 is FQNEAQ (reference sequence). The CDR3 reads CASSSDRGSSYEQYF. DNA of the CDR3: TGTGCCAGCAGCTCGGACAGGGGAAGTTCCTACGAGCAGTACTTC.

This clone was seen only once. The V gene is TRBV6-5, the J gene TRBJ1-3, with unresolved D. The V gene lost 6 bases and the J gene lost 0 bases, with 9 bases spanning the gap. Germline V gene data show CDR1 as MNHEY and CDR2 as SVGAGI. This CDR3 is 14 amino acids long. The CDR3 here is CASRSAISGNTIYF. The CDR3 nucleotides are TGTGCCAGCAGGTCTGCCATCTCTGGAAACACCATATATTTT.

The chain employs TRBV3-1 (or the pseudogene TRBV3-2) and TRBJ2-7; TRBD2 is a possible D gene (6 bases). V was pared by 2 bases and J by 3 bases, with 8 bases between. Per the germline V gene, CDR1 is LGHDT and CDR2 is YNNKEL (reference sequence). The CDR3 runs 13 residues. The DNA for the CDR3 is TGTGCCAGCAGCCAAAGCGGGTTCTACGAGCAGTACTTC. Amino acids: CASSQSGFYEQYF.

V gene TRBV5-6 combines with J gene TRBJ1-4; 8 positions match TRBD1. Germline CDR1 and CDR2: SGHDT and YYEEEE. The ends lost 4 bases at V and 0 bases at J; junction bases unmatched: 2. CDR3 length: 15 residues. CDR3 protein: CASSAQGATNEKLFF. CDR3 sequence (DNA): TGTGCCAGCAGCGCACAGGGGGCAACTAATGAAAAACTGTTTTTT.

This rearrangement joins TRBV28 to TRBJ2-1, with D possibly TRBD2 on 6 matching bases. The V and J ends lost 4 bases and 0 bases respectively, with 13 bases between them. Germline V gives CDR1 MDHEN, CDR2 SYDVKM. The CDR3 contains 16 residues. DNA for the CDR3: TGTGCCAGCAGTTCTCAAGCGGGCAGCTCCTACAATGAGCAGTTCTTC. Protein: CASSSQAGSSYNEQFF.

This clone was recorded once. This sequence joins TRBV7-2 and TRBJ1-1; possible D gene TRBD1, 6 bases. Germline V gene data show CDR1 as SGHTA and CDR2 as FQGNSA. Trimming took 3 bases from V and 5 from J, leaving 10 bases between them. The CDR3 is 13 residues long. The CDR3 DNA follows: TGTGCCAGCAGCTTTGGGGGGCTGACTGAAGCTTTCTTT. Encoded protein: CASSFGGLTEAFF. The full variable domain, in which reference TRBV7-2 and TRBJ1-1 provide the parts outside the CDR3, is GAGVSQSPSNKVTEKGKDVELRCDPISGHTALYWYRQSLGQGLEFLIYFQGNSAPDKSGLPSDRFSAERTGGSVSTLTIQRTQQEDSAVYLCASSFGGLTEAFFGQGTRLTVV.

V and J are TRBV2 and TRBJ2-1; 7 nucleotides align to TRBD1. The CDR3 is 15 residues long. Germline-derived CDR1 and CDR2 are SNHLY and FYNNEI. Trimming at V came to 6 bases and at J to 2 bases, leaving 7 bases not matched to a gene. The CDR3: CASSARQGAYNEQFF. The CDR3 bases are TGTGCCAGCAGCGCACGACAGGGAGCCTACAATGAGCAGTTCTTC.

The rearrangement uses TRBV7-9 and TRBJ2-3; 10 bases agree with TRBD2. This CDR3 region has 17 residues. V lost 1 base, J lost 2 bases, and 6 bases stayed unmatched. Germline V CDR1 and CDR2: SEHNR, FQNEAQ (reference sequence). CDR3 amino acids: CASSLGVSGGPTDTQYF. In DNA form, the CDR3 reads TGTGCCAGCAGCTTAGGGGTTAGCGGGGGGCCCACAGATACGCAGTATTTT.

The chain uses TRBV7-8 and TRBJ2-7; 7 nucleotides match TRBD1. Germline CDR1 and CDR2: SGHVS and FQNEAQ. The trim removed 1 base at V and 2 bases at J, leaving 14 bases unmatched. The CDR3 length is 18 residues. The CDR3 protein is CASSLEGAWTGIAYEQYF. The DNA of the CDR3 is TGTGCCAGCAGCTTAGAGGGGGCCTGGACAGGAATCGCCTACGAGCAGTACTTC.